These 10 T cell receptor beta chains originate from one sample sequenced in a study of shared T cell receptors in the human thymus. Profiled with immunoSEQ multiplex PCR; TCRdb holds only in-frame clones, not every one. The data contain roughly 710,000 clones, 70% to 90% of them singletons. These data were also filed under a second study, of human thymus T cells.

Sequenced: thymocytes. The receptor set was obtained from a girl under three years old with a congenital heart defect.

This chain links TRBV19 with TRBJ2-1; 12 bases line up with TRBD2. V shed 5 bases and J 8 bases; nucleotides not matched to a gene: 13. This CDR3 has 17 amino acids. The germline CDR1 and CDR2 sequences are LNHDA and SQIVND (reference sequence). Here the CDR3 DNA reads TGTGCCAGTAGTGAGACTAGCGGGGGAGCTGATAGGGATGAGCAGTTCTTC. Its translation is CASSETSGGADRDEQFF.

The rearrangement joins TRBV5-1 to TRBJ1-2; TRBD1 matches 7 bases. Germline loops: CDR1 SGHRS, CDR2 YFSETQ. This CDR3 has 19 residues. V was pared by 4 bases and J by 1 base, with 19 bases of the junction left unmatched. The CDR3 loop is CASSRSYRVAWDSNYGYTF. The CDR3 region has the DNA TGCGCCAGCAGCCGTTCCTATAGGGTTGCGTGGGACAGTAACTATGGCTACACCTTC. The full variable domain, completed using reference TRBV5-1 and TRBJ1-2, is KAGVTQTPRYLIKTRGQQVTLSCSPISGHRSVSWYQQTPGQGLQFLFEYFSETQRNKGNFPGRFSGRQFSNSRSEMNVSTLELGDSALYLCASSRSYRVAWDSNYGYTFGSGTRLTVV.

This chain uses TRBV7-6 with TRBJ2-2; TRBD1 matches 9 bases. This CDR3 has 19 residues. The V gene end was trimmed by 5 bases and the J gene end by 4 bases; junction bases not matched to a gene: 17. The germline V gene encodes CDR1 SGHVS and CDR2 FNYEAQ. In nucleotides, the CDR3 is TGTGCCAGCAGCACAATAAGAACACCGGGACAGGGACCCACCGGGGAGCTGTTTTTT. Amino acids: CASSTIRTPGQGPTGELFF.

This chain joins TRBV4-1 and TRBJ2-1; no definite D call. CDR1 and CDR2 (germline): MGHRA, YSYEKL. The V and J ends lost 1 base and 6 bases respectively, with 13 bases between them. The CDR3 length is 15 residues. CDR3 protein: CASSQGQVSSNEQFF. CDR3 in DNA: TGCGCCAGCAGCCAAGGGCAGGTATCGTCCAATGAGCAGTTCTTC.

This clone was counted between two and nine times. The CDR3 here is CASSGRQGSQPQHF. In nucleotides, the CDR3 is TGTGCCAGCAGTGGACGTCAGGGCAGCCAGCCCCAGCATTTT. The chain uses TRBV6-4 and TRBJ1-5; TRBD1 might be the D (5 bases). The germline CDR1 and CDR2 sequences are MRHNA and SNTAGT. Trimming cost V 4 bases and J 7 bases, with 14 bases left between them. The CDR3 is 14 amino acids.

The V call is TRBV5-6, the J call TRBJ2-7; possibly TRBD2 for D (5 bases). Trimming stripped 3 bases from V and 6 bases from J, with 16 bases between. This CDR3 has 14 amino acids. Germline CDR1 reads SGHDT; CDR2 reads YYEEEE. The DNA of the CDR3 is TGTGCCAGCAGCTACGGACTGAGCCCTGGCGAGCAGTACTTC. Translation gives CASSYGLSPGEQYF.

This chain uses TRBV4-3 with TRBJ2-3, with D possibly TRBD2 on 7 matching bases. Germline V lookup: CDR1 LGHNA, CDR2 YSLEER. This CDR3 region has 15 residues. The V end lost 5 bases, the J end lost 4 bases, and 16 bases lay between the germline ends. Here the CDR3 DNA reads TGCGCCAGCAGCGATGCTACGGGGGGCCCAGATACGCAGTATTTT. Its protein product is CASSDATGGPDTQYF.

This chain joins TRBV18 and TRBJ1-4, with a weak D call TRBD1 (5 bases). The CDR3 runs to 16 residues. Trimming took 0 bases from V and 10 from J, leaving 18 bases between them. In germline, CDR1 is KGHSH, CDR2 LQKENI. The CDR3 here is CASSPPRQGGYGKLFF. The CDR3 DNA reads TGTGCCAGCTCACCACCAAGGCAGGGAGGTTACGGAAAACTGTTTTTT.

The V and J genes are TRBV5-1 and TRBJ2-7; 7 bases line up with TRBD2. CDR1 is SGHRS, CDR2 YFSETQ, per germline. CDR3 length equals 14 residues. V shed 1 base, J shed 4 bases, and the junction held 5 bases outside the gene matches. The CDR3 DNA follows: TGCGCCAGCAGCTTGTACGGGGGGTCTTACGAGCAGTACTTC. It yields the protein CASSLYGGSYEQYF.

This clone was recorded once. CDR3 coding DNA: TGCGCCAGCAGCTTGGCCGGGACAGGGCCTTTCGAGCAGTACTTC. The encoded protein is CASSLAGTGPFEQYF. The J gene is TRBJ2-7, the V gene TRBV5-1, with TRBD1 matching over 9 bases. V shed 0 bases, J shed 6 bases, and the junction held 7 bases outside the gene matches. Germline V lookup: CDR1 SGHRS, CDR2 YFSETQ. The CDR3 is 15 residues long. The whole variable domain, remainder taken from reference TRBV5-1 and TRBJ2-7, is KAGVTQTPRYLIKTRGQQVTLSCSPISGHRSVSWYQQTPGQGLQFLFEYFSETQRNKGNFPGRFSGRQFSNSRSEMNVSTLELGDSALYLCASSLAGTGPFEQYFGPGTRLTVT.